This passage covers 30 T cell receptor beta chains from one sample sequenced in a study of blood T cells in healthy people across ages. Combining a sample-barcoded 5' primer with a J-beta primer mix, a second PCR ran for about 7 to 11 cycles. MiXCR, applied by TCRdb to the 5' RACE reads, yields one record per CDR3 protein. The repertoire consists of about 380,000 distinct CDR3 sequences, with about 52% occurring once and the leading ten covering under 60%. The sequenced sample consisted of blood. These receptors came from a man aged 60 to 69 in good health.

The J gene is TRBJ2-2, the V gene TRBV29-1, with TRBD2 matching over 8 bases. The CDR3 has 15 amino acids. Germline V gene lookup returns CDR1 SQVTM and CDR2 ANQGSEA. V lost 5 bases and J lost 1; bases outside the gene matches: 6. The CDR3 DNA reads as TGCAGCGTTACATTTACTAGCGGGAACACCGGGGAGCTGTTTTTT. Protein: CSVTFTSGNTGELFF.

CDR3 sequence: CSVGSGTGVTGELFF. In DNA form, the CDR3 reads TGCAGCGTGGGTTCCGGGACAGGGGTAACCGGGGAGCTGTTTTTT. The genes are TRBV29-1 and TRBJ2-2; TRBD1 matches 10 bases. The germline gives CDR1 SQVTM, CDR2 ANQGSEA. This CDR3 comprises 15 residues. V shed 6 bases, J shed 5 bases, and the junction held 9 bases outside the gene matches.

This chain joins TRBV12-5 and TRBJ2-3; the D is unclear. Between the trimmed V and J ends, which lost 1 base and 4 bases, there was a span of 6 bases. CDR1 is LGHNT and CDR2 is FRNRAP in the germline V gene. The CDR3 spans 13 residues. The CDR3 DNA sequence: TGTGCTAGTGGTTTGGAACTTCCAGATACGCAGTATTTT. Protein product: CASGLELPDTQYF.

The V call is TRBV7-9, the J call TRBJ2-4; maybe TRBD2 (5 bases). The closer fit of TRBJ2-7 to the DNA end suggests the J call may be wrong. In germline, CDR1 is SEHNR, CDR2 FQNEAQ (reference sequence). This CDR3 has 17 residues. CDR3: CASSGPPQAGSSYEQYF. The CDR3 region has the DNA TGTGCCAGCAGCGGCCCCCCCCAGGCGGGTTCTTCCTACGAGCAGTACTTC.

The CDR3 DNA sequence: TGCAGTGCTGTTGACGTCAACCCACCCTACAATGAGCAGTTCTTC. It specifies CSAVDVNPPYNEQFF. The chain links TRBV20-1 to TRBJ2-1, with D unresolved. Germline V lookup: CDR1 DFQATT, CDR2 SNEGSKA (reference sequence). There are 15 residues in the CDR3. V was pared by 5 bases and J by 2 bases, with 16 bases between.

The sample holds a few counts of this clonotype. The chain uses TRBV20-1 and TRBJ1-2; D possibly corresponds to TRBD1 (5 bases). From germline, CDR1 is DFQATT and CDR2 SNEGSKA (reference sequence). CDR3 length equals 13 residues. V shed 0 bases and J shed 3 bases, with 8 bases lying between them. The CDR3 DNA reads TGCAGTGCTAGAGAGGGGGGGGACTATGGCTACACCTTC. It yields the protein CSAREGGDYGYTF.

This clonotype was seen only once. The rearrangement uses TRBV5-1 and TRBJ2-1; the match to TRBD1 covers 10 bases. CDR3 size: 14 residues. Per germline, CDR1 SGHRS and CDR2 YFSETQ. With V trimmed by 4 bases and J by 6 bases, 4 bases remained unmatched. The CDR3 DNA reads TGCGCCAGCAGCGGACGGACAGGGGGCAATGAGCAGTTCTTC. Its protein is CASSGRTGGNEQFF.

The V and J genes are TRBV7-2 and TRBJ2-1; 11 bases map to TRBD2. The germline CDR1 and CDR2 sequences are SGHTA and FQGNSA. V lost 3 bases, J lost 6 bases, and 7 bases stayed unmatched. The CDR3 has 16 amino acids. The CDR3 DNA reads as TGTGCCAGCAGCTTTCGTAGCGGGGGGGTAGTCAATGAGCAGTTCTTC. Translating gives CASSFRSGGVVNEQFF.

The chain has TRBV12-3 or TRBV12-4 and TRBJ1-2, with a weak D call TRBD1 (5 bases). V was pared by 5 bases and J by 4 bases, with 23 bases between. The CDR3 is 17 amino acids. CDR3 amino acids: CASSLTGTPGGAYGYTF. The CDR3 nucleotides are TGTGCCAGCAGTCTGACCGGGACGCCCGGAGGCGCCTATGGCTACACCTTC.

In its sample, this clonotype was seen once. This chain connects TRBV5-1 to TRBJ1-1; no firm D call. Trimming shortened V by 1 base and J by 0 bases, and 16 bases separated the two germline ends. The CDR3 extends over 17 amino acids. Per the germline V gene, CDR1 is SGHRS and CDR2 is YFSETQ. CDR3 in amino acids: CASSLKGGRGVNTEAFF. In nucleotides, the CDR3 is TGCGCCAGCAGCTTGAAAGGAGGGCGGGGTGTGAACACTGAAGCTTTCTTT.

The chain carries TRBV20-1 and TRBJ2-1; D gene ambiguous. V shed 0 bases and J shed 4 bases, with 13 bases lying between them. Germline V CDR1 and CDR2: DFQATT, SNEGSKA (reference sequence). The CDR3 is made up of 15 amino acids. The DNA of the CDR3 is TGCAGTGCTAGAGATGATCCAGGCGGTTACAATGAGCAGTTCTTC. Protein product: CSARDDPGGYNEQFF.

This clonotype has more than one count but fewer than ten. The chain combines TRBV6-5 with TRBJ1-6; 8 bases are shared with TRBD1. This CDR3 comprises 14 residues. J gave up 6 bases and V 4 bases, and 2 bases lay outside the gene matches. Germline CDR1 and CDR2: MNHEY and SVGAGI. In DNA, the CDR3 is TGTGCCAGCAGTTTTCAGGGGGCTAATTCACCCCTCCACTTT. Translating gives CASSFQGANSPLHF.

This rearrangement joins TRBV29-1 to TRBJ2-3; D may be TRBD2 (6 bases). The CDR3 is 13 residues long. Germline V gives CDR1 SQVTM, CDR2 ANQGSEA. V gave up 4 bases and J gave up 3 bases, with 11 bases separating them. The CDR3 DNA reads TGCAGCGTTGCTGGACTACTTACAGATACGCAGTATTTT. Protein product: CSVAGLLTDTQYF.

This clonotype was observed a few times. V and J are TRBV6-6 and TRBJ2-3, with 7 positions matching TRBD2. CDR3 length: 15 residues. Germline V gives CDR1 MNHNY, CDR2 SVGAGI (reference sequence). The V gene end was trimmed by 5 bases and the J gene end by 6 bases; junction bases not matched to a gene: 11. Written as DNA, the CDR3 is TGTGCCAGCAGTCACCCGGGACTACCTACGGATACGCAGTATTTT. The encoded protein is CASSHPGLPTDTQYF.

The CDR3 region is CASSQEYGIYGYTF. CDR3 nucleotides: TGTGCCAGCAGCCAAGAATACGGGATCTATGGCTACACCTTC. The J gene is TRBJ1-2, the V gene TRBV3-1; no reliable D call. The CDR3 runs 14 residues. The V gene lost 0 bases and the J gene lost 4 bases, with 9 bases spanning the gap. Germline loops: CDR1 LGHDT, CDR2 YNNKEL (reference sequence).

This clonotype was detected only once. The genes are TRBV7-2 and TRBJ2-1, with a possible D match to TRBD2 (5 bases). In germline, CDR1 is SGHTA, CDR2 FQGNSA. This CDR3 comprises 16 residues. The V end was cut by 5 bases, the J end by 4 bases, with 18 bases between. The CDR3 DNA sequence: TGTGCCAGCAGCGCAGAAGGGAGAGCCCCGTACAATGAGCAGTTCTTC. It is translated as CASSAEGRAPYNEQFF.

V gene TRBV12-3 or TRBV12-4 combines with J gene TRBJ2-5, with 14 bases that match TRBD2. Near its end, the DNA agrees better with TRBJ2-7, so the J call may be wrong. The CDR3 is made up of 15 amino acids. The CDR3 spells CASRRTSGRTSEQYF. The CDR3, as DNA: TGTGCCAGCAGGCGGACTAGCGGGAGGACTAGCGAGCAGTACTTC.

This clonotype was observed a handful of times. The chain couples TRBV18 to TRBJ2-1, with 7 bases fitting TRBD1. This CDR3 has 19 residues. With 0 bases clipped from V and 0 bases from J, the junction kept 11 bases outside the gene matches. Germline V gene sequence: CDR1 KGHSH, CDR2 LQKENI. In DNA form, the CDR3 reads TGTGCCAGCTCACCACCGACAGGGTCAGTAGTACGCTCCTACAATGAGCAGTTCTTC. Its protein product is CASSPPTGSVVRSYNEQFF.

This clonotype has more than one count but fewer than ten. This chain joins TRBV7-9 and TRBJ1-1, with a weak D call TRBD1 (6 bases). V was trimmed by 3 bases and J by 0 bases, leaving 14 bases between them. This CDR3 is built from 16 residues. Germline V gene lookup returns CDR1 SEHNR and CDR2 FQNEAQ (reference sequence). The DNA of the CDR3 is TGTGCCAGCAGCTTCAGAGGGGGGACCATGAACACTGAAGCTTTCTTT. Protein: CASSFRGGTMNTEAFF.

This clonotype was seen only a few times. The junction differs from germline at one of its ends, possibly a read error. The chain couples TRBV7-9 to TRBJ2-3; D unresolved. The CDR3 is 16 amino acids. Per the germline V gene, CDR1 is SEHNR and CDR2 is FQNEAQ (reference sequence). The CDR3 region is CASSLEVRAGTDTQYF. As DNA, the CDR3 is TGTGCCAGCAGCTTAGAAGTGCGAGCTGGCACGGATACGCAGTATTTT.

This chain joins TRBV20-1 and TRBJ2-4, with TRBD1 as a possible D gene (5 bases). With 6 bases removed from V and 13 bases from J, the gap between germline ends came to 16 bases. Germline V gene lookup returns CDR1 DFQATT and CDR2 SNEGSKA (reference sequence). This CDR3 region has 11 residues. CDR3: CSAPQGSEQYF. CDR3 nucleotides: TGCAGTGCGCCTCAGGGAAGTGAGCAGTACTTC.

This clonotype was recorded once. J is TRBJ2-7 and V is TRBV5-1, with D possibly TRBD1 on 6 matching bases. The tail of the sequence fits TRBJ2-4 better, so the J call may be wrong. The length of the CDR3 is 16 residues. Germline V gene sequence: CDR1 SGHRS, CDR2 YFSETQ. The CDR3 sequence: CASSSTGPLAKNIQYF. In DNA, the CDR3 is TGCGCCAGCAGCTCGACAGGCCCACTAGCCAAAAACATTCAGTACTTC.

This clonotype appeared a single time. The genes are TRBV28 and TRBJ2-5; tentative D call: TRBD2 (7 bases). The J call may be in error: the DNA end matches TRBJ2-7 better. There are 13 residues in the CDR3. CDR1 is MDHEN, CDR2 SYDVKM, per germline. The CDR3 sequence: CAGTGGGGDEQYF. The CDR3 DNA reads as TGTGCCGGCACCGGTGGGGGGGGCGACGAGCAGTACTTC.

This clonotype was seen more than once but under ten times. The chain is built from TRBV14 and TRBJ2-3; 10 bases are shared with TRBD2. The V gene's germline CDR1 is SGHDN and CDR2 FVKESK. Trimming took 1 base from V and 5 from J; bases not matched to a gene: 3. The CDR3 is made up of 15 amino acids. The DNA for the CDR3 is TGTGCCAGCAGCCAAGTGGCTAGCGGGAGAGATACGCAGTATTTT. Translating it yields CASSQVASGRDTQYF.

The gene calls are TRBV10-3 and TRBJ2-1; TRBD2 matches 7 bases. The germline V gene has CDR1 ENHRY and CDR2 SYGVKD. The CDR3 length is 16 residues. J was trimmed by 4 bases and V by 0 bases; bases with no gene match: 6. The chain's CDR3 is CAISESGLVLYNEQFF. The CDR3 nucleotides are TGTGCCATCAGTGAGTCCGGACTAGTCTTGTACAATGAGCAGTTCTTC.

At least ten counts were recorded for this clonotype. The V and J genes are TRBV7-2 and TRBJ2-7; 9 bases map to TRBD2. V lost 8 bases to trimming and J lost 2 bases; unmatched junction nucleotides: 7. Germline CDR1 and CDR2: SGHTA and FQGNSA. The CDR3 runs 14 residues. CDR3 residues: CASGYLAGPYEQYF. The CDR3 bases are TGTGCCAGCGGGTATCTAGCGGGGCCCTACGAGCAGTACTTC.

This chain joins TRBV7-2 and TRBJ2-1, with TRBD2 identical over 7 bases. V trimming: 6 bases; J trimming: 0 bases; junction bases outside the gene matches: 8. CDR3 length: 16 amino acids. The V gene's germline CDR1 is SGHTA and CDR2 FQGNSA. The CDR3 reads CASRQAAGVSYNEQFF. The CDR3 DNA is TGTGCCAGCAGGCAGGCGGCGGGAGTCTCCTACAATGAGCAGTTCTTC.

V and J are TRBV10-3 and TRBJ2-3, with 10 bases fitting TRBD2. This CDR3 spans 16 amino acids. Germline trimming cut 2 bases from V and 4 bases from J; bases unmatched to any gene: 6. Germline V gene data show CDR1 as ENHRY and CDR2 as SYGVKD. The CDR3 sequence is CAISEGSGGVADTQYF. The CDR3 coding sequence is TGTGCCATCAGTGAGGGGAGCGGGGGGGTCGCAGATACGCAGTATTTT.

Details on this clonotype: Given a much more abundant clone one base away, this may be a read error. The chain recombines TRBV29-1 with TRBJ2-1; 9 nucleotides align to TRBD2. Germline values: CDR1 SQVTM, CDR2 ANQGSEA. The CDR3 runs 12 residues. CDR3 in amino acids: CSVAREGNERFF. The CDR3 DNA reads as TGCAGCGTTGCGCGGGAGGGGAATGAGCGGTTCTTC.

This clonotype was observed a few times. This chain joins TRBV27 and TRBJ2-3, with D perhaps matching TRBD1 (5 bases). The ends were cut back, 8 bases at V and 3 bases at J, with 15 bases in the middle. Germline assignment: CDR1 MNHEY and CDR2 SMNVEV (reference sequence). CDR3 length: 14 amino acids. CDR3 in amino acids: CASQKGIRTDTQYF. CDR3 coding DNA: TGTGCCAGCCAAAAGGGGATTAGGACAGATACGCAGTATTTT.